Described below is a single TCR beta chain sequence and its context. The V end lost 1 base, the J end lost 1 base, and 6 bases lay between the germline ends. CDR3 size: 14 residues. From germline, CDR1 is LGHNT and CDR2 FRNRAP. Cohort assignment relied on participant-reported clinical history. The data were produced by immunoSEQ multiplex PCR, yet TCRdb's version contains in-frame clones alone and is incomplete. This repertoire shows about 200,000 clones, around 90% found once; its top ten account for 0.95% to 1.5%. The sample originates from a study of blood T cell repertoires in COVID-19. This chain links TRBV12-5 with TRBJ2-3; no firm D call. The clonotype originates from a man aged 30 to 39 who had recovered from COVID-19. The material sequenced was PBMCs or T cells enriched from blood (not recorded which). The CDR3 is CASGLDSRTDTQYF. The CDR3 DNA follows: TGTGCTAGTGGTTTGGACAGTCGCACAGATACGCAGTATTTT.